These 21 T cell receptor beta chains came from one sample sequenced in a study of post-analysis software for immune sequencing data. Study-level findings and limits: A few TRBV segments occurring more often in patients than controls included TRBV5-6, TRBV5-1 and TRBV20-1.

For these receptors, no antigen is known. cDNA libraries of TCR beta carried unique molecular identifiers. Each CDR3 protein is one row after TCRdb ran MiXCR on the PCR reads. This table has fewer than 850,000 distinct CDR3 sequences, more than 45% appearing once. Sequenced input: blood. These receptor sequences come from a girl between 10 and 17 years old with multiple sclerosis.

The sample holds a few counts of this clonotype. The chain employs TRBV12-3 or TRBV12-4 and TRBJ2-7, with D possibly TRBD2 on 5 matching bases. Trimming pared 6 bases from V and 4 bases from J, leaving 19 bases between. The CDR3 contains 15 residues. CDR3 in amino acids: CASSPAATRGYEQYF. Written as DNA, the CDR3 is TGTGCCAGCAGCCCGGCGGCGACTCGGGGATACGAGCAGTACTTC.

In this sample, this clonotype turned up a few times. The DNA of the CDR3 is TGTGCCTGGAACGCCCCGGGAGGGTGGGAACGCTACACCTTC. It specifies CAWNAPGGWERYTF. V gene TRBV30 combines with J gene TRBJ1-2; no reliable D call. V was clipped by 4 bases and J by 9 bases, with 21 bases between them. The CDR3 runs 14 residues. In germline, CDR1 is GTSNPN, CDR2 SVGIG (reference sequence).

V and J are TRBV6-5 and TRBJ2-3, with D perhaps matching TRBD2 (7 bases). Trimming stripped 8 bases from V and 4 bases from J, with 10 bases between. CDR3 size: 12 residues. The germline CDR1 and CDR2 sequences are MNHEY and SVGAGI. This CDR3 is CASQGGADTQYF. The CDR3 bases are TGTGCCAGCCAAGGGGGGGCAGATACGCAGTATTTT.

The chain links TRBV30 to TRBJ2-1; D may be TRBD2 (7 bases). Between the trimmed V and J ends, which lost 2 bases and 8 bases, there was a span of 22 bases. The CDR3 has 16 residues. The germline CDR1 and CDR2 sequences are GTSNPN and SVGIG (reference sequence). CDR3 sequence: CAWSWGAGGSRDEQFF. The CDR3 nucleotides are TGTGCCTGGAGTTGGGGGGCTGGCGGGAGCAGGGATGAGCAGTTCTTC.

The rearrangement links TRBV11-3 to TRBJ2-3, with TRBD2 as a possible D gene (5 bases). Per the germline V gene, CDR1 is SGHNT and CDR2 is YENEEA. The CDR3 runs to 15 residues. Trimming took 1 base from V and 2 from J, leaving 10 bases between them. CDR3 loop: CASSLGGSNTDTQYF. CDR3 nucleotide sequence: TGTGCCAGCAGCTTAGGAGGGTCTAACACAGATACGCAGTATTTT.

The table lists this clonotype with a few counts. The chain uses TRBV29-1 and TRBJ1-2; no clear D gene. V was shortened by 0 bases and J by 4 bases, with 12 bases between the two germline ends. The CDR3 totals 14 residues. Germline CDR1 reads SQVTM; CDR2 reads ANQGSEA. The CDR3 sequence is CSVEDASRSYGYTF. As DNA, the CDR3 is TGCAGCGTTGAAGATGCAAGCAGATCCTATGGCTACACCTTC.

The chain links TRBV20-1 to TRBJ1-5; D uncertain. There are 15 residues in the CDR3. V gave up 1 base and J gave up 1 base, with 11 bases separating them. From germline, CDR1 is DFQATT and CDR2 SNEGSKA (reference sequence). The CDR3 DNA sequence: TGCAGTGCTAGAGCGAGCTTCTTCAGCAATCAGCCCCAGCATTTT. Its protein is CSARASFFSNQPQHF.

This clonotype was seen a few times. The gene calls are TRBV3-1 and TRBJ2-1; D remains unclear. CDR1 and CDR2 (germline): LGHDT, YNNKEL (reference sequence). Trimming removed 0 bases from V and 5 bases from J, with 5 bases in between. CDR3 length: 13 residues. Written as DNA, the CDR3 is TGTGCCAGCAGCCAAGATCTGAACAATGAGCAGTTCTTC. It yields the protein CASSQDLNNEQFF.

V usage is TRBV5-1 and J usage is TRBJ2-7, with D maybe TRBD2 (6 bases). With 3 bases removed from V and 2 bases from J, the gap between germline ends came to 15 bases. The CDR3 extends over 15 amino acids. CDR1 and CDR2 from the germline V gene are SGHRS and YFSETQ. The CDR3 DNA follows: TGCGCCAGCAGCTCCGGGGACTTTTCCCCCTACGAGCAGTACTTC. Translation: CASSSGDFSPYEQYF.

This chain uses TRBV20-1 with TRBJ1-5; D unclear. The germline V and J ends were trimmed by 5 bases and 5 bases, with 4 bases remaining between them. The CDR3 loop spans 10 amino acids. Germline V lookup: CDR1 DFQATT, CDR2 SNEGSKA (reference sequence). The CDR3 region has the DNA TGCAGTGCTGGGGATCAGCCCCAGCATTTT. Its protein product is CSAGDQPQHF.

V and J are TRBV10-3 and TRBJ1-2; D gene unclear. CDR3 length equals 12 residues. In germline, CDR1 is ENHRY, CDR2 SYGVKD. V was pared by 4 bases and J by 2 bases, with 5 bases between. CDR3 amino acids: CAISATNYGYTF. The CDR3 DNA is TGTGCCATCAGTGCAACAAACTATGGCTACACCTTC.

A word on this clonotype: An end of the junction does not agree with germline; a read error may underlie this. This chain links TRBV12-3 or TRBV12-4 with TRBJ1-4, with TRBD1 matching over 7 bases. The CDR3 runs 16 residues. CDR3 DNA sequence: TGCGCCAGCAGTTCGATCAGGGGGACTACCAGTGAAAAACTGTTTTTT. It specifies CASSSIRGTTSEKLFF.

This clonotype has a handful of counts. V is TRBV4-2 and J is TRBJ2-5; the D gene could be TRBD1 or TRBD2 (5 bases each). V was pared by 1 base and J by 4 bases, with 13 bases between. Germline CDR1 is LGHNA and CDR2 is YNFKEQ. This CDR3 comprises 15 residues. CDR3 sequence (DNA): TGTGCCAGCAGCCAAGTGATGGGGGTGGGAGAGACCCAGTACTTC. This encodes CASSQVMGVGETQYF.

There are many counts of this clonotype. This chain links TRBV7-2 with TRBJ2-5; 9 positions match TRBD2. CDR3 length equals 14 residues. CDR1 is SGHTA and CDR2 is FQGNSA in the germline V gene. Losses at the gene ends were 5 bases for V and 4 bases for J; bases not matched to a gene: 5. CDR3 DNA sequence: TGTGCCAGCAGCCCAGGACTAGCGAGAGAGACCCAGTACTTC. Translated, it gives CASSPGLARETQYF.

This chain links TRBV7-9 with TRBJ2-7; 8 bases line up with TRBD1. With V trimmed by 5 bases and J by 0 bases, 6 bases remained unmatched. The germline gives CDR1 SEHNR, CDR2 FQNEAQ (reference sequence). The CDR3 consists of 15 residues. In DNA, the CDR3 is TGTGCCAGCAGCCTTTACAGGGGGTTCTCCTACGAGCAGTACTTC. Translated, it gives CASSLYRGFSYEQYF.

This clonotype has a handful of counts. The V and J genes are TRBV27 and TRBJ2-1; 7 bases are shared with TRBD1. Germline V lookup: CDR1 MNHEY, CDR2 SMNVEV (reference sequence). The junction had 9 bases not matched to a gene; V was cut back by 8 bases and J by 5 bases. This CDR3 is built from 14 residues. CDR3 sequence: CASGLDRLNNEQFF. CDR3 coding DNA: TGTGCCAGCGGCCTGGACAGGCTCAACAATGAGCAGTTCTTC.

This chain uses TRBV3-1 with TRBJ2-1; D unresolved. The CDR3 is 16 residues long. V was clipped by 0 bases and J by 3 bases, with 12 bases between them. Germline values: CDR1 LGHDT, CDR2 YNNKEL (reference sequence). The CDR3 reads CASSQESNAHYNEQFF. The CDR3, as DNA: TGTGCCAGCAGCCAAGAGTCAAATGCCCACTACAATGAGCAGTTCTTC.

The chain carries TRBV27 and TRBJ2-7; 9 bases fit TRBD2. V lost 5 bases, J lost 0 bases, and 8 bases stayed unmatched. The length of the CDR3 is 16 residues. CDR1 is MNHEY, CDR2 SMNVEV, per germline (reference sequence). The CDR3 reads CASSATGLAPSYEQYF. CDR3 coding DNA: TGTGCCAGCAGTGCTACCGGACTAGCGCCCTCCTACGAGCAGTACTTC.

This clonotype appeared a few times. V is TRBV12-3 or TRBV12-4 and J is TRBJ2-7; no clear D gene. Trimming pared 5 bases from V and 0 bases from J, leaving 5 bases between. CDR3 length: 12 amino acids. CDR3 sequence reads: CASSGFSYEQYF. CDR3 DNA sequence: TGTGCCAGCAGTGGGTTCTCCTACGAGCAGTACTTC.

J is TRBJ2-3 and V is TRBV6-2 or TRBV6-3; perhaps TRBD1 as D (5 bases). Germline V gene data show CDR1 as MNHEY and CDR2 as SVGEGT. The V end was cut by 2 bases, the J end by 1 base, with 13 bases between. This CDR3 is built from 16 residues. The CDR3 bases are TGTGCCAGCAGTTACGGGGCCCCTGGGGGCACAGATACGCAGTATTTT. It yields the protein CASSYGAPGGTDTQYF.

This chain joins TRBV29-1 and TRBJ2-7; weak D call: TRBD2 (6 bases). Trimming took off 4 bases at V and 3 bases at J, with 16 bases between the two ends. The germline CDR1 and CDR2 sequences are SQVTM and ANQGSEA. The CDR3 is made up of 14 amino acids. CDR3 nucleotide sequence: TGCAGCGTTGGGTTCGGGGGAGCGGGCTACGAGCAGTACTTC. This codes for CSVGFGGAGYEQYF.